Listed below are T cell receptor beta chains from one sample, sequenced in a study of shared clonotypes between healthy human individuals. Repertoires were generated with immunoSEQ multiplex PCR, while TCRdb's copy carries only in-frame clones and drops some. The sample consists of about 1.1 million clones, approximately 80% of them appearing once. The material sequenced was memory CD4+ T cells from PBMCs. The origin of the receptors is a man younger than 30 in good health. Some clones in this sample may be carry-over from other donors' samples. The CDR3 runs from the conserved cysteine through the conserved F or W. D genes are given only for firm matches. Expanded clones are given a class, and other clones once, few, many or no size at all.

D gene: TRBD1; V gene: TRBV11-2; clone size: .; J gene: TRBJ2-5; CDR3 DNA: TGTGCCAGCGCCTCGGGACAGGGGAAAGAGACCCAGTACTTC; CDR3 protein: CASASGQGKETQYF
D gene: .; V gene: TRBV6-1; clone size: .; J gene: TRBJ2-1; CDR3 DNA: TGTGCCAGCCGACACTTCGACGGAGGCCAGTTCTTC; CDR3 protein: CASRHFDGGQFF
D gene: .; V gene: TRBV29-1; clone size: .; J gene: TRBJ1-2; CDR3 DNA: TGCAGCGTTGTTGACGGGGGCGCCCGCTGGGCCTTC; CDR3 protein: CSVVDGGARWAF
D gene: .; V gene: TRBV7-5; clone size: .; J gene: TRBJ2-7; CDR3 DNA: .; CDR3 protein: CVRSLVFATGSSYEQYF
D gene: .; V gene: TRBV5-1; clone size: .; J gene: TRBJ2-3; CDR3 DNA: TGCGCCAGCCGCACAGGGACAGATACGCAGTATTTT; CDR3 protein: CASRTGTDTQYF
D gene: .; V gene: TRBV5-1; clone size: .; J gene: TRBJ2-2; CDR3 DNA: TGCGCCAGCAGCTCATACACCGGGGAGCTGTTTTTT; CDR3 protein: CASSSYTGELFF
D gene: TRBD1; V gene: TRBV5-1; clone size: few; J gene: TRBJ2-1; CDR3 DNA: TGCGCCAGCAGCTGGGGACAGAGACGAGGGGATGAGCAGTTCTTC; CDR3 protein: CASSWGQRRGDEQFF
D gene: .; V gene: TRBV11-2; clone size: once; J gene: TRBJ2-3; CDR3 DNA: TGTGCCAGCAGCTTCACGGCCACAGATACGCAGTATTTT; CDR3 protein: CASSFTATDTQYF
D gene: .; V gene: TRBV25-1; clone size: once; J gene: TRBJ1-4; CDR3 DNA: TGTGCCAGCGGGGACGCTTTAGGGGTAACTAATGAAAAACTGTTTTTT; CDR3 protein: CASGDALGVTNEKLFF
D gene: .; V gene: TRBV19; clone size: .; J gene: TRBJ1-2; CDR3 DNA: TGTGCCACAACCTCTCAGTGGCGGCCAGTTTCTGGGGGCTATGGCTACACCTTC; CDR3 protein: CATTSQWRPVSGGYGYTF
D gene: TRBD2; V gene: TRBV18; clone size: .; J gene: TRBJ2-7; CDR3 DNA: TGTGCCAGCTCACTCGGGACTAGCCTCTCCTACGAGCAGTACTTC; CDR3 protein: CASSLGTSLSYEQYF
D gene: .; V gene: TRBV10-3; clone size: .; J gene: TRBJ2-1; CDR3 DNA: TGTGCCATCAGTGAGCAGGACGGGATAGGGCAGTTCTTC; CDR3 protein: CAISEQDGIGQFF
D gene: .; V gene: TRBV5-6; clone size: .; J gene: TRBJ2-1; CDR3 DNA: TGTGCCAGCAGCTTGGGGTACTACAATGAGCAGTTCTTC; CDR3 protein: CASSLGYYNEQFF
D gene: .; V gene: TRBV6-6; clone size: .; J gene: TRBJ2-7; CDR3 DNA: TGTGCCAGCAGTTACGCGGAGGAGGTGCAGTACTTC; CDR3 protein: CASSYAEEVQYF
D gene: .; V gene: TRBV27; clone size: many; J gene: TRBJ2-3; CDR3 DNA: TGTGCCAGCAGTTTATTTTCCGGGAGCCCAGATACGCAGTATTTT; CDR3 protein: CASSLFSGSPDTQYF